The rows below give T cell receptor beta chains drawn from one sample of a study of blood T cell repertoires in COVID-19. The repertoire was sequenced with immunoSEQ multiplex PCR; TCRdb's copy has only in-frame clones and lacks some. The data show roughly 200,000 clones, around 85% seen once. What was sequenced was peripheral blood. These TCRs come from an older woman with acute or convalescent COVID-19. Each CDR3 is given with its conserved first and last residue. A D gene is named only where the DNA matches it firmly. Size is stated for part of the rows, as once, few or many counts, or as a class when the clone is expanded.

clone_size: -; j_call: TRBJ1-4; v_call: TRBV19; d_call: TRBD1; cdr3_aa: CASRTGQGEKLFF; cdr3_nt: TGTGCCAGTAGAACCGGACAGGGAGAAAAACTGTTTTTT
clone_size: -; j_call: TRBJ1-5; v_call: TRBV19; d_call: -; cdr3_aa: CASSIDSYSNQPQHF; cdr3_nt: TGTGCCAGTAGTATAGACAGTTATAGCAATCAGCCCCAGCATTTT
clone_size: once; j_call: TRBJ1-3; v_call: TRBV23-1; d_call: -; cdr3_aa: CAPPPDSLSGNTIYF; cdr3_nt: TGCGCCCCTCCCCCGGACAGCCTCTCTGGAAACACCATATATTTT
clone_size: once; j_call: TRBJ1-2; v_call: TRBV24-1; d_call: -; cdr3_aa: CATSDRSEGNYGYTF; cdr3_nt: TGTGCCACCAGTGACCGTTCTGAGGGAAACTATGGCTACACCTTC
clone_size: -; j_call: TRBJ2-3; v_call: TRBV28; d_call: -; cdr3_aa: CASSSPDTQYF; cdr3_nt: TGTGCCAGCAGTTCTCCCGATACGCAGTATTTT
clone_size: -; j_call: TRBJ2-1; v_call: TRBV4-1; d_call: -; cdr3_aa: CASSRTGTPYNEQFF; cdr3_nt: TGCGCCAGCAGCCGAACCGGGACTCCGTACAATGAGCAGTTCTTC
clone_size: -; j_call: TRBJ1-4; v_call: TRBV28; d_call: TRBD1; cdr3_aa: CASSPPQGDNEKLFF; cdr3_nt: TGTGCCAGCAGTCCTCCACAGGGGGATAATGAAAAACTGTTTTTT
clone_size: -; j_call: TRBJ2-1; v_call: TRBV7-2; d_call: TRBD2; cdr3_aa: CASSLKGTSGANEQFF; cdr3_nt: TGTGCCAGCAGCTTAAAAGGGACTAGCGGAGCCAATGAGCAGTTCTTC
clone_size: -; j_call: TRBJ2-1; v_call: TRBV19; d_call: TRBD2; cdr3_aa: CASTRGGGSYNEQFF; cdr3_nt: TGTGCCAGTACCCGGGGGGGAGGATCCTACAATGAGCAGTTCTTC
clone_size: -; j_call: TRBJ2-1; v_call: TRBV5-5; d_call: TRBD2; cdr3_aa: CASSLSGRGYNEQFF; cdr3_nt: TGTGCCAGCAGCCTTAGCGGGAGGGGTTACAATGAGCAGTTCTTC
clone_size: -; j_call: TRBJ2-6; v_call: TRBV30; d_call: -; cdr3_aa: CAWSVPRAGANVLTF; cdr3_nt: TGTGCCTGGAGTGTCCCCAGGGCTGGGGCCAACGTCCTGACTTTC
clone_size: few; j_call: TRBJ2-1; v_call: TRBV12-3/TRBV12-4; d_call: -; cdr3_aa: CASSLLNEQFF; cdr3_nt: TGTGCCAGCAGTTTACTCAATGAGCAGTTCTTC
clone_size: -; j_call: TRBJ1-4; v_call: TRBV7-9; d_call: TRBD1; cdr3_aa: CASSYGQVNEKLFF; cdr3_nt: TGTGCCAGCAGCTACGGACAGGTTAATGAAAAACTGTTTTTT
clone_size: -; j_call: TRBJ2-1; v_call: TRBV28; d_call: -; cdr3_aa: CATNIADEYNEQFF; cdr3_nt: TGTGCCACAAACATAGCGGACGAATACAATGAGCAGTTCTTC
clone_size: -; j_call: TRBJ2-5; v_call: TRBV6-5; d_call: -; cdr3_aa: CASSFNRLSRETQYF; cdr3_nt: TGTGCCAGCAGTTTCAACCGACTCTCTCGGGAGACCCAGTACTTC
clone_size: -; j_call: TRBJ2-1; v_call: TRBV7-9; d_call: TRBD1; cdr3_aa: CASSSGNRGPDEEEQFF; cdr3_nt: TGTGCCAGCAGCTCTGGGAACAGGGGGCCGGATGAGGAGGAGCAGTTCTTC
clone_size: -; j_call: TRBJ2-7; v_call: TRBV10-3; d_call: -; cdr3_aa: CAISEQGIGEQYF; cdr3_nt: TGTGCCATCAGTGAACAGGGCATCGGCGAGCAGTACTTC
clone_size: -; j_call: TRBJ2-2; v_call: TRBV3-1/TRBV3-2; d_call: -; cdr3_aa: CASSQRQGELFF; cdr3_nt: TGTGCCAGCAGCCAGCGGCAAGGGGAGCTGTTTTTT
clone_size: -; j_call: TRBJ1-1; v_call: TRBV6-5; d_call: TRBD1; cdr3_aa: CASTLKGGWTEAFF; cdr3_nt: TGTGCCAGCACCTTAAAAGGGGGCTGGACTGAAGCTTTCTTT
clone_size: -; j_call: TRBJ2-2; v_call: TRBV28; d_call: -; cdr3_aa: CASSFEFGELFF; cdr3_nt: TGTGCCAGCAGTTTCGAGTTCGGGGAGCTGTTTTTT
clone_size: -; j_call: TRBJ1-2; v_call: TRBV10-3; d_call: -; cdr3_aa: CAISEGQATLYGYTF; cdr3_nt: TGTGCCATCAGTGAGGGCCAGGCCACCCTTTATGGCTACACCTTC
clone_size: -; j_call: TRBJ1-2; v_call: TRBV7-9; d_call: -; cdr3_aa: CASSPQINYGYTF; cdr3_nt: TGTGCCAGCAGTCCACAAATAAACTATGGCTACACCTTC
clone_size: -; j_call: TRBJ1-5; v_call: TRBV19; d_call: -; cdr3_aa: CASEGDWGNQPQHF; cdr3_nt: TGTGCCAGTGAAGGGGACTGGGGCAATCAGCCCCAGCATTTT
clone_size: few; j_call: TRBJ1-1; v_call: TRBV28; d_call: -; cdr3_aa: CASSPEVGSAEAFF; cdr3_nt: TGTGCCAGCAGTCCCGAGGTTGGGAGCGCTGAAGCTTTCTTT
clone_size: -; j_call: TRBJ1-2; v_call: TRBV28; d_call: -; cdr3_aa: CASSLSTRDRYGYTF; cdr3_nt: TGTGCCAGCAGTTTATCCACCAGGGATCGCTATGGCTACACCTTC
clone_size: -; j_call: TRBJ1-2; v_call: TRBV6-5; d_call: -; cdr3_aa: CASTPGGDSGYTF; cdr3_nt: TGTGCCAGCACCCCCGGGGGGGATAGTGGCTACACCTTC
clone_size: -; j_call: TRBJ2-1; v_call: TRBV7-3; d_call: TRBD2; cdr3_aa: CASSTSSGNEQFF; cdr3_nt: TGTGCCAGCAGCACGTCTAGCGGCAATGAGCAGTTCTTC
clone_size: -; j_call: TRBJ1-1; v_call: TRBV14; d_call: -; cdr3_aa: CASSQARTEAFF; cdr3_nt: TGTGCCAGCAGCCAAGCCCGCACTGAAGCTTTCTTT